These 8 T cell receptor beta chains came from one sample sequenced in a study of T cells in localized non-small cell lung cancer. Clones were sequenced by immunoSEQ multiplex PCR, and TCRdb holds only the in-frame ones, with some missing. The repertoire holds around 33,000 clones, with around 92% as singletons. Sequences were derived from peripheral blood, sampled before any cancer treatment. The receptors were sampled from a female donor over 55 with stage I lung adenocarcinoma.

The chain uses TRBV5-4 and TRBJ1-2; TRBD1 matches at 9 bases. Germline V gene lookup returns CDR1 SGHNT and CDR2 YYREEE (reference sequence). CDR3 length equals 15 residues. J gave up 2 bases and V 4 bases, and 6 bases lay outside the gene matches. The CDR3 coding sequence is TGTGCCAGCAGCCTAAACAGGGGGCGGAACTATGGCTACACCTTC. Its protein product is CASSLNRGRNYGYTF.

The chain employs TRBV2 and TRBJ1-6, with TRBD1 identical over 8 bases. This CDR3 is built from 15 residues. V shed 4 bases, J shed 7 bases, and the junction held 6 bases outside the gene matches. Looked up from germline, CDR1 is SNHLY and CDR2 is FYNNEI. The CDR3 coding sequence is TGTGCCAGCAGTGCTCGGACAGGGCAAAATTCACCCCTCCACTTT. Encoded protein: CASSARTGQNSPLHF. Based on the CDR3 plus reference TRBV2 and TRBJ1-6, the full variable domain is EPEVTQTPSHQVTQMGQEVILRCVPISNHLYFYWYRQILGQKVEFLVSFYNNEISEKSEIFDDQFSVERPDGSNFTLKIRSTKLEDSAMYFCASSARTGQNSPLHFGNGTRLTVT.

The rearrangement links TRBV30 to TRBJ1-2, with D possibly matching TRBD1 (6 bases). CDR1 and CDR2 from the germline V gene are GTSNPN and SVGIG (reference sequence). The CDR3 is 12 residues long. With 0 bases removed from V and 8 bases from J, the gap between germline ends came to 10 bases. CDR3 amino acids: CAWSVTGRGYTF. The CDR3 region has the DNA TGTGCCTGGAGTGTTACAGGGAGGGGCTACACCTTC.

CDR3 residues: CASSRDRVYNEQFF. Written as DNA, the CDR3 is TGTGCCAGCAGTAGGGACAGGGTCTACAATGAGCAGTTCTTC. The chain links TRBV27 to TRBJ2-1; 9 positions match TRBD1. The trim removed 5 bases at V and 3 bases at J, leaving 2 bases unmatched. Germline V gene lookup returns CDR1 MNHEY and CDR2 SMNVEV (reference sequence). CDR3 length equals 14 residues.

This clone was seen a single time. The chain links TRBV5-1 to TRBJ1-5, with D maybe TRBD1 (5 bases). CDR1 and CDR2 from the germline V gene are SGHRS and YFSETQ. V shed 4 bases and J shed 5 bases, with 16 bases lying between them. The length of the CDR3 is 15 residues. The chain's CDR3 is CASSENAGPDQPQHF. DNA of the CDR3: TGCGCCAGCAGCGAGAATGCAGGGCCGGATCAGCCCCAGCATTTT. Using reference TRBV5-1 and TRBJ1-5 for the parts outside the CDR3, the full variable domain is KAGVTQTPRYLIKTRGQQVTLSCSPISGHRSVSWYQQTPGQGLQFLFEYFSETQRNKGNFPGRFSGRQFSNSRSEMNVSTLELGDSALYLCASSENAGPDQPQHFGDGTRLSIL.

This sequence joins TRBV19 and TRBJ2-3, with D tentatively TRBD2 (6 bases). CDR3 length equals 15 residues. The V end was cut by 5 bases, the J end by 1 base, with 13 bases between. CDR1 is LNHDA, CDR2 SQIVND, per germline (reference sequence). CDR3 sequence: CASSLPTGGTDTQYF. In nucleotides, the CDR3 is TGTGCCAGTAGTCTCCCGACGGGGGGCACAGATACGCAGTATTTT.

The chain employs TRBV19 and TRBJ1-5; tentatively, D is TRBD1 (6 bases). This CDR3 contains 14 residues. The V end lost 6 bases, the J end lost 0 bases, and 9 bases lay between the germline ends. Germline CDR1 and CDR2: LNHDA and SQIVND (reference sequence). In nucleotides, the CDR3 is TGTGCCAGTAGAGGACAGTATAGCAATCAGCCCCAGCATTTT. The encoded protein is CASRGQYSNQPQHF.

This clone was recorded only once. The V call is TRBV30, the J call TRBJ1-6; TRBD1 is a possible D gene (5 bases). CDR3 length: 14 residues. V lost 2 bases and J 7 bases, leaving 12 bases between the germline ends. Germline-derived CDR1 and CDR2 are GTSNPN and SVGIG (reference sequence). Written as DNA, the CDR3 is TGTGCCTGGAGTCTTATCGGGGGGAATTCACCCCTCCACTTT. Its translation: CAWSLIGGNSPLHF.